This paragraph covers one TCR beta chain sequence. The data were taken from a study of vaccination and CD4 T cells after COVID-19. Study background: In the convalescent cohort, there were six males and four females, two of them Hispanic.

V was trimmed by 3 bases and J by 6 bases, leaving 20 bases between them. From germline, CDR1 is SGHAT and CDR2 FQNNGV. The CDR3 sequence is 17 residues long. MiXCR, run by TCRdb on the PCR reads, gives a single entry per CDR3 protein. The sample contains just under 20,000 distinct CDR3 sequences, about 62% of which appear only once. Sequencing was performed on CD4+ T cells from blood, taken after SARS-CoV-2 vaccination. This rearrangement joins TRBV11-2 to TRBJ2-2; TRBD1 might be the D (6 bases). The sequence was collected from a human donor who had recovered from COVID-19. CDR3 DNA sequence: TGTGCCAGCAGCTTGGGTCTCGGCAGGGGCGCGGCCGGGGAGCTGTTTTTT. This encodes CASSLGLGRGAAGELFF.